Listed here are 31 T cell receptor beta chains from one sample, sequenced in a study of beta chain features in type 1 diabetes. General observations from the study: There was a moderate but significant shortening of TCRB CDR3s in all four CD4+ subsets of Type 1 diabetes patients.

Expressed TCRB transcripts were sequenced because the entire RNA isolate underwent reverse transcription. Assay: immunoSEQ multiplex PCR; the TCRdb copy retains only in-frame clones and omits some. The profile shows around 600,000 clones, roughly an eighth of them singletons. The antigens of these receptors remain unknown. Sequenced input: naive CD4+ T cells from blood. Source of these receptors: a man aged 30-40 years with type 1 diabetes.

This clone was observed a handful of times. Here the CDR3 reads CASSRDRGREKLFF. CDR3 sequence (DNA): TGTGCCAGCAGCAGGGACAGGGGACGAGAAAAACTGTTTTTT. The chain couples TRBV7-9 to TRBJ1-4; 10 nucleotides align to TRBD1. Unmatched junction bases numbered 5, after V lost 5 bases and J lost 8 bases. Germline V gene data show CDR1 as SEHNR and CDR2 as FQNEAQ (reference sequence). This CDR3 comprises 14 residues.

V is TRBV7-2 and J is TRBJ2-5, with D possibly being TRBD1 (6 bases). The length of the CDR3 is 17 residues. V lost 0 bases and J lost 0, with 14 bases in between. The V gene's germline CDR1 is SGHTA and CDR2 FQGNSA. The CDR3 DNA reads TGTGCCAGCAGCTTAGCGCTTACCAGGGGATACCAAGAGACCCAGTACTTC. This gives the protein CASSLALTRGYQETQYF. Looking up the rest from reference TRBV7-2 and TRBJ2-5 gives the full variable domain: GAGVSQSPSNKVTEKGKDVELRCDPISGHTALYWYRQSLGQGLEFLIYFQGNSAPDKSGLPSDRFSAERTGGSVSTLTIQRTQQEDSAVYLCASSLALTRGYQETQYFGPGTRLLVL.

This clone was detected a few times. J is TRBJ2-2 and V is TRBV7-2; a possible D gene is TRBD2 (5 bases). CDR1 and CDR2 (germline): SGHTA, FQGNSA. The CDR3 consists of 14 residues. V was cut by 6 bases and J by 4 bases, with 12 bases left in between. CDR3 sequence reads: CASRPPAGTGELFF. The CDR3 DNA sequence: TGTGCCAGCAGACCTCCGGCGGGCACCGGGGAGCTGTTTTTT.

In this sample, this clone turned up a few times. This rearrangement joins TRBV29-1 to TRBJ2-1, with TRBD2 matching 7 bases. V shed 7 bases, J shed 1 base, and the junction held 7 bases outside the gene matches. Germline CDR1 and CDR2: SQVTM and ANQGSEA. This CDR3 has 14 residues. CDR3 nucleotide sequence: TGCAGCGCCAAAAGCGGGGTATCCTACAATGAGCAGTTCTTC. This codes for CSAKSGVSYNEQFF.

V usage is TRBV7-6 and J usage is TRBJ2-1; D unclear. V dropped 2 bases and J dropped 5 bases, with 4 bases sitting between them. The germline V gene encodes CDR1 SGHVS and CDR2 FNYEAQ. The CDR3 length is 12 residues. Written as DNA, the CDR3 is TGTGCCAGCAGCTTACGGAACAATGAGCAGTTCTTC. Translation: CASSLRNNEQFF. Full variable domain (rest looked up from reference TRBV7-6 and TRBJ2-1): GAGVSQSPRYKVTKRGQDVALRCDPISGHVSLYWYRQALGQGPEFLTYFNYEAQQDKSGLPNDRFSAERPEGSISTLTIQRTEQRDSAMYRCASSLRNNEQFFGPGTRLTVL.

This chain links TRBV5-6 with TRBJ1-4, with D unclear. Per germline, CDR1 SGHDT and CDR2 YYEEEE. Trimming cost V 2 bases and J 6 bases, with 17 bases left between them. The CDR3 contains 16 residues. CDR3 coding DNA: TGTGCCAGCAGCTTTCTAATAAAAGGACTGGATGAAAAACTGTTTTTT. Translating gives CASSFLIKGLDEKLFF.

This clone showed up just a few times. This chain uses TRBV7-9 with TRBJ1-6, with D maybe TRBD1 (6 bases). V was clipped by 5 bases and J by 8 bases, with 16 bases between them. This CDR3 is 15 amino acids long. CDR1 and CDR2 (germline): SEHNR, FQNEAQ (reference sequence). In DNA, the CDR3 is TGTGCCAGCAGCCCCGGACAGCGGCTTTATTCACCCCTCCACTTT. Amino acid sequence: CASSPGQRLYSPLHF.

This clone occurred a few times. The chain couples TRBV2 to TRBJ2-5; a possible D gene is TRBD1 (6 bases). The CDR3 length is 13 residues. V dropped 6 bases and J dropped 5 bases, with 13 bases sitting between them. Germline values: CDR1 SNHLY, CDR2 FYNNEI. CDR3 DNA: TGTGCCAGCAGGGCTTACAGGGTGGAGACCCAGTACTTC. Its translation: CASRAYRVETQYF.

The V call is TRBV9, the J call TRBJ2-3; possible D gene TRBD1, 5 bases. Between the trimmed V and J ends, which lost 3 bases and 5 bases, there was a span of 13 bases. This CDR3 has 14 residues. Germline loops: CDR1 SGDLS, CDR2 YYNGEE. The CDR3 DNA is TGTGCCAGCAGCGCGCAGGGCTGGGTAGATACGCAGTATTTT. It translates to CASSAQGWVDTQYF.

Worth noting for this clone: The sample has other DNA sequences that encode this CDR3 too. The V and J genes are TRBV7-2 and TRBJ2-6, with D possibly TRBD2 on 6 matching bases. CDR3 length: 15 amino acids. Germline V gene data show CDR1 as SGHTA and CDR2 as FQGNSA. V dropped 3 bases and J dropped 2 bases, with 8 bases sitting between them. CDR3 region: CASSLSGAGANVLTF. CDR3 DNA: TGTGCCAGCAGCTTGTCGGGGGCTGGGGCCAACGTCCTGACTTTC.

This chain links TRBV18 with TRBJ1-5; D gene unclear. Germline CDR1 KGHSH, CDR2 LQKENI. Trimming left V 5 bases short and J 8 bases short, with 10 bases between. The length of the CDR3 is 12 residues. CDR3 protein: CASSGPAKPQHF. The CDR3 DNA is TGTGCCAGCTCAGGACCAGCGAAGCCCCAGCATTTT.

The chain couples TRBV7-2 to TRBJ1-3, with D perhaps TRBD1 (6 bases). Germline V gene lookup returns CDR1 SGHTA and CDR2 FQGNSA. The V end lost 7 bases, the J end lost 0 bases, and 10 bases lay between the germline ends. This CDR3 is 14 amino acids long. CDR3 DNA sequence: TGTGCCAGCACACAGGGAATCTCTGGAAACACCATATATTTT. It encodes CASTQGISGNTIYF.

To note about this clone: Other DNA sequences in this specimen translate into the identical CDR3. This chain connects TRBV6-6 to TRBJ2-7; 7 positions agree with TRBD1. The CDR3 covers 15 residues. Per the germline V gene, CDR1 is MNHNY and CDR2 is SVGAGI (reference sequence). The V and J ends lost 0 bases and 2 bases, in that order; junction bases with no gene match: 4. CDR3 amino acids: CASSYSGQPPYEQYF. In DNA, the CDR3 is TGTGCCAGCAGTTACTCGGGACAGCCTCCCTACGAGCAGTACTTC.

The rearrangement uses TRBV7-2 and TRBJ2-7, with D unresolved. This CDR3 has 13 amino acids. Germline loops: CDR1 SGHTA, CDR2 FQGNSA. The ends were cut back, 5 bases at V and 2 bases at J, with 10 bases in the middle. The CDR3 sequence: CASSPRVTYEQYF. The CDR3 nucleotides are TGTGCCAGCAGCCCTAGGGTAACCTACGAGCAGTACTTC.

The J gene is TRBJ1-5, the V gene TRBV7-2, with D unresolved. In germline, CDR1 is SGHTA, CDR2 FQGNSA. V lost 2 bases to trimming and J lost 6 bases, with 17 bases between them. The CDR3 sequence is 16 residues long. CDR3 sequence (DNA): TGTGCCAGCAGCTTAAATAACAAGGGCGTCAGTCAGCCCCAGCATTTT. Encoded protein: CASSLNNKGVSQPQHF.

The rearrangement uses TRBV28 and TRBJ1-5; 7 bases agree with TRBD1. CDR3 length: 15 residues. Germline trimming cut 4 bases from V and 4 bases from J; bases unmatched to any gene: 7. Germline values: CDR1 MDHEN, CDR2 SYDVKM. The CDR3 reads CASSSGGGVNQPQHF. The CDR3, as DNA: TGTGCCAGCAGTTCAGGGGGTGGGGTTAATCAGCCCCAGCATTTT.

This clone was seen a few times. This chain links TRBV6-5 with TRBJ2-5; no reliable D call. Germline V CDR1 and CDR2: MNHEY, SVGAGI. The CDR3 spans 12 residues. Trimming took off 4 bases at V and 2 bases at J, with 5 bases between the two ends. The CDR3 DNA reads TGTGCCAGCAGTTCTCCACAAGAGACCCAGTACTTC. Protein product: CASSSPQETQYF.

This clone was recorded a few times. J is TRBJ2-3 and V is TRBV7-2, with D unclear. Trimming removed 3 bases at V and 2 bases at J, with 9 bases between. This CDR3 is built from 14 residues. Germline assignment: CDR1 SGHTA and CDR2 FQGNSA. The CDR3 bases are TGTGCCAGCAGCTTTGACTCCACCACAGATACGCAGTATTTT. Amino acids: CASSFDSTTDTQYF.

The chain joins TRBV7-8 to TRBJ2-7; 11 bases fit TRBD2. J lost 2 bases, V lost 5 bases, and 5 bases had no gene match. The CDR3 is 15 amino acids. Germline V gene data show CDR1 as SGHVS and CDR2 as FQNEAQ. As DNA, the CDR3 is TGTGCCAGCAGCCCGGGACTAGCGGAGACCTACGAGCAGTACTTC. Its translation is CASSPGLAETYEQYF.

The CDR3 nucleotides are TGTGCCAGCAGCGGTGGGGCCAGGGAGAAGGAAGAGACCCAGTACTTC. It translates to CASSGGAREKEETQYF. The chain employs TRBV2 and TRBJ2-5, with D perhaps assigned TRBD1 or TRBD2 (5 bases each). CDR1 is SNHLY and CDR2 is FYNNEI in the germline V gene. The length of the CDR3 is 16 residues. Trimming removed 6 bases from V and 3 bases from J, with 20 bases in between. Supplemented by reference TRBV2 and TRBJ2-5, the full variable domain reads EPEVTQTPSHQVTQMGQEVILRCVPISNHLYFYWYRQILGQKVEFLVSFYNNEISEKSEIFDDQFSVERPDGSNFTLKIRSTKLEDSAMYFCASSGGAREKEETQYFGPGTRLLVL.

CDR3 nucleotide sequence: TGTGCCAGCAGCCCCGGGTGGGGTTCCGCTTTCTTT. It codes for CASSPGWGSAFF. V gene TRBV7-3 combines with J gene TRBJ1-1; D is unresolved. Germline assignment: CDR1 SGHTA and CDR2 FQGTGA. The CDR3 is 12 residues long. Trimming shortened V by 5 bases and J by 11 bases, and 15 bases separated the two germline ends.

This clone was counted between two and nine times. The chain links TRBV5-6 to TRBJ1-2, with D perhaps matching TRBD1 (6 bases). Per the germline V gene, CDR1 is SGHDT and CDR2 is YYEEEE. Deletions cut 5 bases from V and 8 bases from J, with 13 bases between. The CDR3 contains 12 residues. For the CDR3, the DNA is TGTGCCAGCAGGATACAGGGTAACGGCTACACCTTC. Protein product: CASRIQGNGYTF.

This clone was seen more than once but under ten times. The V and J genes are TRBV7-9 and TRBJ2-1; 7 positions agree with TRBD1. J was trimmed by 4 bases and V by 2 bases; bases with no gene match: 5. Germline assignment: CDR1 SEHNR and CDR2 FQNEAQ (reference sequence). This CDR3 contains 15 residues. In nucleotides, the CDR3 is TGTGCCAGCAGCTTAATAGGGGGCGCGTACAATGAGCAGTTCTTC. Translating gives CASSLIGGAYNEQFF.

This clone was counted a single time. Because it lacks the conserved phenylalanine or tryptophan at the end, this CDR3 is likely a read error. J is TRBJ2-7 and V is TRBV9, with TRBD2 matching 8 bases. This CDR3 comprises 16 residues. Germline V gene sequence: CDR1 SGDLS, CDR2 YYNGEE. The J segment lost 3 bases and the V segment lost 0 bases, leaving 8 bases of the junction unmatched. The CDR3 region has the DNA TGTGCCAGCAGCGTAGGCGTGGGACTAGGAGACTACGAGCAGTACCTC. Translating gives CASSVGVGLGDYEQYL.

The CDR3 here is CASSEALAIGPYEQYF. For the CDR3, the DNA is TGTGCCAGCAGTGAAGCGCTGGCCATCGGACCCTACGAGCAGTACTTC. The V gene is TRBV2, the J gene TRBJ2-5; D not certain. The DNA end lines up better with TRBJ2-7; the J call may be wrong. CDR1 and CDR2 (germline): SNHLY, FYNNEI. The CDR3 runs to 16 residues.

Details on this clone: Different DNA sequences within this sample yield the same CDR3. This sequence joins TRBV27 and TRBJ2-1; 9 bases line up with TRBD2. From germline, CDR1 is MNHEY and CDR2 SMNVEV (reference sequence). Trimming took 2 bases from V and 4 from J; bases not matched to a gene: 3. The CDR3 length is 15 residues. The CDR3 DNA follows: TGTGCCAGCAGTTTAGGTCTAGCGGGGTACAATGAGCAGTTCTTC. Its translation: CASSLGLAGYNEQFF.

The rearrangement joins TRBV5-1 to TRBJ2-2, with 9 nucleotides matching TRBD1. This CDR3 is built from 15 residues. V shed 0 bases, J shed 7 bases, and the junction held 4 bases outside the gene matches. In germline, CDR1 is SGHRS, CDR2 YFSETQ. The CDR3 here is CASSLAQGASGELFF. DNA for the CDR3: TGCGCCAGCAGCTTGGCACAGGGGGCCAGCGGGGAGCTGTTTTTT.

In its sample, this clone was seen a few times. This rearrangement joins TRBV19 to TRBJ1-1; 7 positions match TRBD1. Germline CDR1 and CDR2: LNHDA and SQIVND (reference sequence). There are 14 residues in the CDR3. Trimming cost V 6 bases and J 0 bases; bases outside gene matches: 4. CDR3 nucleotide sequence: TGTGCCAGTAGAGGACAGGCCATGAACACTGAAGCTTTCTTT. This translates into CASRGQAMNTEAFF.

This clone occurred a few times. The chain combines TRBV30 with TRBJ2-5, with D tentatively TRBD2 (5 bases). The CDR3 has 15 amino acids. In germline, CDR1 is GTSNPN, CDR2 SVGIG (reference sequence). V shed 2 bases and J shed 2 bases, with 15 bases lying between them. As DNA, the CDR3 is TGTGCCTGGAGTAAAATACAGAGCGGACAAGAGACCCAGTACTTC. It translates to CAWSKIQSGQETQYF. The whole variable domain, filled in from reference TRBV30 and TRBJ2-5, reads SQTIHQWPATLVQPVGSPLSLECTVEGTSNPNLYWYRQAAGRGLQLLFYSVGIGQISSEVPQNLSASRPQDRQFILSSKKLLLSDSGFYLCAWSKIQSGQETQYFGPGTRLLVL.

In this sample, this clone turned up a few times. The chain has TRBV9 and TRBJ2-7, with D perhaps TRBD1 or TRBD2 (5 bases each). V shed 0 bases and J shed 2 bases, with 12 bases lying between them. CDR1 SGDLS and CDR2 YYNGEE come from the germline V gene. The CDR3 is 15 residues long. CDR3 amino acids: CASSVGAEGPYEQYF. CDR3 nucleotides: TGTGCCAGCAGCGTAGGGGCAGAGGGACCCTACGAGCAGTACTTC. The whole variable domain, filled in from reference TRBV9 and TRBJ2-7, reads DSGVTQTPKHLITATGQRVTLRCSPRSGDLSVYWYQQSLDQGLQFLIQYYNGEERAKGNILERFSAQQFPDLHSELNLSSLELGDSALYFCASSVGAEGPYEQYFGPGTRLTVT.

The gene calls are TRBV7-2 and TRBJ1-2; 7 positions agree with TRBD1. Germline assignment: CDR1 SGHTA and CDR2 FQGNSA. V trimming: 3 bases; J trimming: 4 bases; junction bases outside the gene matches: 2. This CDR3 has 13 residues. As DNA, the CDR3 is TGTGCCAGCAGCTTCCGGGACAGCTATGGCTACACCTTC. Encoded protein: CASSFRDSYGYTF.